The entry below describes one T cell receptor (beta chain). This clone has only one observation. The antigen it binds to is not known. Qualities for individual bases were not recorded, and no much larger clone is one base off. Participants in the prospective study were enrolled through a virtual design, were aged roughly 18 to 100 years, and lived in some 24 United States geographic areas. In the prospective study, cohorts were assigned on the basis of participant-reported clinical history obtained from a screening survey and a study questionnaire. For ImmuneRACE Cohort 3, a participant was defined as recovered based on two consecutive negative NP/OP PCR tests, clearance by a healthcare professional, or resolution of symptoms. Each participant in the prospective study had whole blood, serum and a nasopharyngeal or oropharyngeal swab collected by mobile phlebotomists. Over a roughly two-month period, participants in the prospective study had the option of providing additional blood draws and questionnaires. Before DNA extraction, prospective study blood samples were shipped either frozen or at room temperature.

This record belongs to a study of blood T cell repertoires in COVID-19 (TCRdb year 2020). Regarding the study in general: Collaborator samples came from the United States, Italy and Spain and covered acute and convalescent phases of COVID-19. The material from the prospective study consisted of cDNA or gDNA derived from T cells, B-cell-depleted T cells, or PBMCs. The dataset comprised deeply sampled blood TCRbeta repertoires from subjects exposed to, actively infected with, or recovered from COVID-19. The repertoires were released in a freely available public database intended as a resource for research on the immune response to SARS-CoV-2. The samples were drawn from the first 160 participants of the ongoing ImmuneRACE study and from 1,254 subjects provided by 6 global collaborators. The sample metadata nearly always contained a de-identified subject ID, COVID-19 status, age in years and sex. Where available, HLA class I and class II types were taken from metadata supplied by the sample provider and were not determined by assay-based typing. Broad study findings and their caveats: How much clinical and demographic metadata was included differed by source and by participant, and the metadata was provided uncurated.

Trimmed from V: 6 bases; trimmed from J: 2 bases; junction bases lacking a gene match: 23. The germline V gene encodes CDR1 MNHNY and CDR2 SVGAGI (reference sequence). The CDR3 covers 21 residues, taking in both the cysteine and the phenylalanine. Only the CDR3 portion is preserved as DNA: 63 bases, with reading frame beginning at the first base. TCRbeta CDR3 regions were amplified from genomic DNA by means of the immunoSEQ Assay, a bias-controlled multiplex PCR. From the authors' description of their analysis: The number of nucleated cells in each sample was estimated by amplification of reference gene primers within the assay. To quantify the absolute abundance of each unique TCRbeta CDR3 rearrangement, sequence reads were collapsed and filtered. For each sample, productive Simpson clonality was calculated as the square root of Simpson's diversity index across productive rearrangements. Imported from immuneACCESS, the table was reduced by TCRdb to in-frame sequences with V and J called. These copies leave out some clones; in studies compared against another copy, an unresolved V gene accounts for under half, and the cause of the remainder is not known. V, J and clone size derive from that table, while D and trimming were established from the DNA sequence. The sample contains 170,000 or so clones, approximately 82% of them found a single time. Of the sample, roughly 17% falls within the top ten clones.

The TCR originated in a woman aged 50 to 60 who had recovered from COVID-19. The chain links TRBV6-6 with TRBJ2-3, and 10 bases in between align with TRBD2. Sequenced: PBMCs or T cells enriched from blood (not recorded which). For the CDR3, the sequence is CASSKKFGRLAGELSTDTQYF. The bases read TGTGCCAGCAGCAAAAAATTTGGGAGGCTAGCGGGAGAACTCTCCACAGATACGCAGTATTTT.